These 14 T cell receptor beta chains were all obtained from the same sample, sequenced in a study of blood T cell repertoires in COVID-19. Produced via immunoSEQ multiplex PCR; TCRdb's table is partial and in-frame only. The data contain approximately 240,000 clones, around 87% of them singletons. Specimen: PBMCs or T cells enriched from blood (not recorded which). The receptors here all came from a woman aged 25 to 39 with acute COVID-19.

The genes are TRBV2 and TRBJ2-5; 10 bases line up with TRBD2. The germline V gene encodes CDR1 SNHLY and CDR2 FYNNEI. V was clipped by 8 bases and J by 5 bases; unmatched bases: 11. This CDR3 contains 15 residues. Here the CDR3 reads CASSTASGGWETQYF. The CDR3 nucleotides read TGTGCCAGCTCAACGGCTAGCGGGGGCTGGGAGACCCAGTACTTC.

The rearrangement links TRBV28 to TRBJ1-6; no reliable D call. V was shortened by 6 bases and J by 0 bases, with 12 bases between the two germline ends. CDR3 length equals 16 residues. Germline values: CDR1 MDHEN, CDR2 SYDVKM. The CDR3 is CASRETRSSYNSPLHF. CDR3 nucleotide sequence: TGTGCCAGCAGGGAAACAAGGAGCTCCTATAATTCACCCCTCCACTTT. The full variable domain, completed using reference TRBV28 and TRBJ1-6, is DVKVTQSSRYLVKRTGEKVFLECVQDMDHENMFWYRQDPGLGLRLIYFSYDVKMKEKGDIPEGYSVSREKKERFSLILESASTNQTSMYLCASRETRSSYNSPLHFGNGTRLTVT.

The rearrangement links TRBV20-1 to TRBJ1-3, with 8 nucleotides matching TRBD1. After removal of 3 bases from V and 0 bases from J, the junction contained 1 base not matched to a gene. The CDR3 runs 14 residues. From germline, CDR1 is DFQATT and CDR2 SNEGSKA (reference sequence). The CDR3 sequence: CSASGTGSGNTIYF. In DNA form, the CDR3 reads TGCAGTGCTAGTGGGACAGGCTCTGGAAACACCATATATTTT.

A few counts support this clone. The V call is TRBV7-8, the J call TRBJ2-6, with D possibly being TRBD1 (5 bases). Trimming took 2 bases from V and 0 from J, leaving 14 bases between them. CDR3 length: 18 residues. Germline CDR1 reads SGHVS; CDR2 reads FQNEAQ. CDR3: CASSLFWGSNSGANVLTF. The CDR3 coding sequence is TGTGCCAGCAGCTTATTCTGGGGCAGCAACTCTGGGGCCAACGTCCTGACTTTC.

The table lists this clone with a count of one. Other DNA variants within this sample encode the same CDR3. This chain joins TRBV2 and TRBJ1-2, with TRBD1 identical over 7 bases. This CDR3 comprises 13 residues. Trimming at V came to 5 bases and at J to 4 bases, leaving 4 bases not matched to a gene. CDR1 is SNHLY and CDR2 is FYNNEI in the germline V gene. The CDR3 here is CASSSQGFYGYTF. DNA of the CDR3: TGTGCCAGCAGTTCACAGGGGTTCTATGGCTACACCTTC. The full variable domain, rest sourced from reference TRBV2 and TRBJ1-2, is EPEVTQTPSHQVTQMGQEVILRCVPISNHLYFYWYRQILGQKVEFLVSFYNNEISEKSEIFDDQFSVERPDGSNFTLKIRSTKLEDSAMYFCASSSQGFYGYTFGSGTRLTVV.

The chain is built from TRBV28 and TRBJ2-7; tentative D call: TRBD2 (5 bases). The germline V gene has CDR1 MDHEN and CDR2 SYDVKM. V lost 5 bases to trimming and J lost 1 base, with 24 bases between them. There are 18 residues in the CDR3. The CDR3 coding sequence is TGTGCCAGCAGTAAGCTTGGGCGGCTGAGATCGGGGTCCTACGAGCAGTACTTC. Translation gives CASSKLGRLRSGSYEQYF.

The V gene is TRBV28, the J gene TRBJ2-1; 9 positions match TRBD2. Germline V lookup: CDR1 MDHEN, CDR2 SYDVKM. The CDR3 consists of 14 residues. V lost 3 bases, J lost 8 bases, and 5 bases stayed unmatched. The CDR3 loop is CASSFPAGGYEQFF. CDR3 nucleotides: TGTGCCAGCAGTTTCCCAGCGGGAGGTTATGAGCAGTTCTTC.

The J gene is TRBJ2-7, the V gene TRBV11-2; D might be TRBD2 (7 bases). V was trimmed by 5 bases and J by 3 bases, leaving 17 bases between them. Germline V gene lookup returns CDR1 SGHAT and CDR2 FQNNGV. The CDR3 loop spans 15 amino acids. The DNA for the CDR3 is TGTGCCAGCAGCGTGAACAGGGACTATAGCTACGAGCAGTACTTC. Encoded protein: CASSVNRDYSYEQYF. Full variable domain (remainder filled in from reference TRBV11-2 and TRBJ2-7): EAGVAQSPRYKIIEKRQSVAFWCNPISGHATLYWYQQILGQGPKLLIQFQNNGVVDDSQLPKDRFSAERLKGVDSTLKIQPAKLEDSAVYLCASSVNRDYSYEQYFGPGTRLTVT.

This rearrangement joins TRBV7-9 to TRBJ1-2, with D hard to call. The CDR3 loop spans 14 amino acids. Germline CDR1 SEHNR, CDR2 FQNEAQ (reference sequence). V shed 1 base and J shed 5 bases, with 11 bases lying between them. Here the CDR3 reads CASSLEMRVYGYTF. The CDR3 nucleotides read TGTGCCAGCAGCTTAGAAATGCGGGTGTATGGCTACACCTTC. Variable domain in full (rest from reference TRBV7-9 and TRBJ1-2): DTGVSQNPRHKITKRGQNVTFRCDPISEHNRLYWYRQTLGQGPEFLTYFQNEAQLEKSRLLSDRFSAERPKGSFSTLEIQRTEQGDSAMYLCASSLEMRVYGYTFGSGTRLTVV.

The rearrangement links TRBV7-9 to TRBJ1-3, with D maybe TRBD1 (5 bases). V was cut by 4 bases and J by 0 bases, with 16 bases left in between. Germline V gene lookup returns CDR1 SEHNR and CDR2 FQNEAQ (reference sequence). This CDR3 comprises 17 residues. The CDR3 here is CASSSSRDGSSGNTIYF. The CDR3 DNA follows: TGTGCCAGCAGCTCGTCCCGGGACGGGAGCTCTGGAAACACCATATATTTT.

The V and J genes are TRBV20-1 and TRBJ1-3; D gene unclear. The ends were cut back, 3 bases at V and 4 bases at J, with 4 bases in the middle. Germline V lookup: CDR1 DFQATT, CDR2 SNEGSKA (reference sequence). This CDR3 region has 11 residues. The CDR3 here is CSASSGNTIYF. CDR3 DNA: TGCAGTGCTAGTTCGGGAAACACCATATATTTT.

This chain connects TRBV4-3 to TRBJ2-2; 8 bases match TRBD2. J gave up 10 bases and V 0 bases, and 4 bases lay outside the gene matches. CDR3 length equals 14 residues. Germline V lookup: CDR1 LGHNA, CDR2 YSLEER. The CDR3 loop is CASSQEASGLELFF. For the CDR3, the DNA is TGCGCCAGCAGCCAAGAGGCTAGCGGGTTGGAGCTGTTTTTT.

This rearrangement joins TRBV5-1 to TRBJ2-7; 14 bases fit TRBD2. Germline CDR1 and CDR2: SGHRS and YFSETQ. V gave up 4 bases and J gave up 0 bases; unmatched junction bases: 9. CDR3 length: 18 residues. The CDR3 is CASSAGLAGAASSYEQYF. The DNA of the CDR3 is TGCGCCAGCAGCGCGGGACTAGCGGGGGCCGCGAGCTCCTACGAGCAGTACTTC. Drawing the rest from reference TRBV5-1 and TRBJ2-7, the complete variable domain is KAGVTQTPRYLIKTRGQQVTLSCSPISGHRSVSWYQQTPGQGLQFLFEYFSETQRNKGNFPGRFSGRQFSNSRSEMNVSTLELGDSALYLCASSAGLAGAASSYEQYFGPGTRLTVT.

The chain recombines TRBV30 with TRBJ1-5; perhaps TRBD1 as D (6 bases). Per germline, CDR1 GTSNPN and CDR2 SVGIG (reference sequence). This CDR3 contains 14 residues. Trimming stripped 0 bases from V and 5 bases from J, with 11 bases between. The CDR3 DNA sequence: TGTGCCTGGAGTGTGCGCAGGGGATATCAGCCCCAGCATTTT. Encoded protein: CAWSVRRGYQPQHF.